This TCR beta chain is drawn from a study of cytomegalovirus exposure and HLA in healthy donors. General study findings and limits: Analysis was carried out at a later point, and it linked a missense DCLRE1C variant to TCR beta V- and J-gene trimming.

A multiplex PCR was run with 60 Vbeta primers and 13 Jbeta primers. Sequenced by immunoSEQ multiplex PCR; TCRdb stores in-frame clones only, minus some. The sample has over 100,000 clones, and its top ten clones hold 1.6%. The CDR3 runs 17 residues. As concerns this clone: The antigen remains unidentified.

The receptor was isolated from a middle-aged woman in good health and CMV-seropositive. The rearrangement uses TRBV7-5 and TRBJ2-2; the table gives TRBD1 as D, unverified against the DNA. TRBV7-5 is tagged as a pseudogene. Sequencing used PBMCs. The CDR3, as DNA: TGTGCCAGAAGCTTAGGGGGACAGGGCGCGAACACCGGGGAGCTGTTTTTT. Translation gives CARSLGGQGANTGELFF.